This T cell receptor (beta chain) was retrieved from a study of sequential checkpoint blockade in melanoma. The ends were cut back, 1 base at V and 3 bases at J, with 14 bases in the middle. The CDR3 covers 15 residues. CDR1 SGHKS and CDR2 YYEKEE come from the germline V gene (reference sequence). Measured with immunoSEQ multiplex PCR; TCRdb has only the in-frame clones, and not every one. This table holds under 20,000 clones, 73% found once. The treatment denotes: randomized to nivolumab then ipilimumab (arm A) or the reverse (arm B). This receptor was taken from a human donor with melanoma. The specimen comprised CD8+ T cells sorted from blood (inferred from file names), sampled from a patient given nivolumab and ipilimumab in sequence. This chain connects TRBV5-5 to TRBJ2-7; tentative D call: TRBD1 (5 bases). The CDR3 here is CASSLSPGPYYEQYF. CDR3 DNA: TGTGCCAGCAGCTTGTCCCCAGGGCCTTACTACGAGCAGTACTTC.